Below, 30 T cell receptor beta chains from the same sample are listed, as sequenced in a study of shared clonotypes between healthy human individuals. The protocol was immunoSEQ multiplex PCR, while the TCRdb copy is restricted to in-frame clones and leaves out a portion. This repertoire shows more than 2 million clones, about 93% found once; its top ten account for around 1.7%. CD45RO-negative CD8 cells positively selected for CCR7 made up the naive population, which excluded terminally differentiated effector memory CD45RA+ cells. The sample was naive CD8+ T cells from PBMCs. The receptors originated from a man between 18 and 35 years old in good health. Some clones in this sample may be carry-over from other donors' samples.

The V and J genes are TRBV11-3 and TRBJ2-1, with TRBD2 identical over 7 bases. Germline V gene lookup returns CDR1 SGHNT and CDR2 YENEEA. The J segment lost 8 bases and the V segment lost 3 bases, leaving 4 bases of the junction unmatched. This CDR3 comprises 13 residues. CDR3 residues: CASSLRLADEQFF. CDR3 DNA sequence: TGTGCCAGCAGCTTGCGACTAGCCGATGAGCAGTTCTTC. The full variable domain, rest sourced from reference TRBV11-3 and TRBJ2-1, is EAGVVQSPRYKIIEKKQPVAFWCNPISGHNTLYWYLQNLGQGPELLIRYENEEAVDDSQLPKDRFSAERLKGVDSTLKIQPAELGDSAVYLCASSLRLADEQFFGPGTRLTVL.

The chain uses TRBV7-9 and TRBJ2-3, with TRBD2 as a possible D gene (6 bases). Deletions cut 8 bases from V and 6 bases from J, with 15 bases between. Germline assignment: CDR1 SEHNR and CDR2 FQNEAQ (reference sequence). CDR3 size: 13 residues. Here the CDR3 reads CASFLAGRDTQYF. In DNA form, the CDR3 reads TGTGCCAGCTTCCTCGCGGGGAGGGATACGCAGTATTTT. The full variable domain, with the rest looked up from reference TRBV7-9 and TRBJ2-3, is DTGVSQNPRHKITKRGQNVTFRCDPISEHNRLYWYRQTLGQGPEFLTYFQNEAQLEKSRLLSDRFSAERPKGSFSTLEIQRTEQGDSAMYLCASFLAGRDTQYFGPGTRLTVL.

The V gene is TRBV4-1, the J gene TRBJ2-7; TRBD1 matches at 10 bases. Germline V gene data show CDR1 as MGHRA and CDR2 as YSYEKL. There are 16 residues in the CDR3. With V trimmed by 4 bases and J by 3 bases, 9 bases remained unmatched. The CDR3, as DNA: TGCGCCAGCAGCCTAATAGGGGGACAGGGGAACTACGAGCAGTACTTC. Amino acids: CASSLIGGQGNYEQYF.

This chain joins TRBV9 and TRBJ2-7, with TRBD1 matching over 10 bases. This CDR3 comprises 14 residues. The germline V gene has CDR1 SGDLS and CDR2 YYNGEE. The V and J ends lost 3 bases and 5 bases, in that order; junction bases with no gene match: 5. The CDR3 sequence: CASSGDRGYDEQYF. The CDR3 bases are TGTGCCAGCAGCGGGGACAGGGGTTATGACGAGCAGTACTTC.

The chain uses TRBV5-4 and TRBJ2-2; 14 bases fit TRBD2. This CDR3 region has 15 residues. V gave up 4 bases and J gave up 9 bases; unmatched junction bases: 5. CDR1 is SGHNT, CDR2 YYREEE, per germline (reference sequence). In nucleotides, the CDR3 is TGTGCCAGCAGCGTGGGACTAGCGGGAGTTCGGGAGCTGTTTTTT. Residues: CASSVGLAGVRELFF.

This chain links TRBV7-9 with TRBJ2-1; possibly TRBD2 for D (5 bases). Germline CDR1 is SEHNR and CDR2 is FQNEAQ (reference sequence). Trimming stripped 0 bases from V and 5 bases from J, with 5 bases between. The CDR3 has 13 amino acids. The CDR3 region has the DNA TGTGCCAGCAGCTTAGCGCGGGACAATGAGCAGTTCTTC. It specifies CASSLARDNEQFF.

The chain carries TRBV4-1 and TRBJ2-1; no definite D call. The CDR3 has 16 residues. The V end lost 0 bases, the J end lost 0 bases, and 9 bases lay between the germline ends. In germline, CDR1 is MGHRA, CDR2 YSYEKL. The CDR3 nucleotides are TGCGCCAGCAGCCAAGATACTAAGAGCTCCTACAATGAGCAGTTCTTC. Amino acids: CASSQDTKSSYNEQFF.

The chain recombines TRBV11-2 with TRBJ2-1; possibly TRBD2 for D (6 bases). Germline lookup yields CDR1 SGHAT and CDR2 FQNNGV. This CDR3 is 14 amino acids long. V lost 3 bases and J lost 6, with 12 bases in between. CDR3 bases: TGTGCCAGCAGCTTTGCTAGCGTAGTCAATGAGCAGTTCTTC. Residues: CASSFASVVNEQFF.

The chain recombines TRBV7-9 with TRBJ2-1, with D possibly being TRBD1 or TRBD2 (5 bases each). Germline assignment: CDR1 SEHNR and CDR2 FQNEAQ (reference sequence). This CDR3 comprises 15 residues. The V gene lost 6 bases and the J gene lost 8 bases, with 20 bases spanning the gap. CDR3 bases: TGTGCCAGCAGACCGGGACCCACTGCTAGGGATGAGCAGTTCTTC. This encodes CASRPGPTARDEQFF.

This chain links TRBV4-2 with TRBJ2-5; D is perhaps TRBD2 (5 bases). This CDR3 has 13 residues. V lost 2 bases and J 4 bases, leaving 8 bases between the germline ends. From germline, CDR1 is LGHNA and CDR2 YNFKEQ. CDR3 sequence: CASSQSAGETQYF. The CDR3 DNA sequence: TGTGCCAGCAGCCAATCGGCGGGAGAGACCCAGTACTTC.

This rearrangement joins TRBV10-3 to TRBJ1-2; D may be TRBD1 (5 bases). This CDR3 region has 13 residues. The V gene's germline CDR1 is ENHRY and CDR2 SYGVKD. V was trimmed by 9 bases and J by 0 bases, leaving 11 bases between them. This chain's CDR3 is CAITGTPNYGYTF. CDR3 in DNA: TGTGCCATTACAGGTACCCCTAACTATGGCTACACCTTC.

The chain joins TRBV28 to TRBJ2-1, with 10 positions matching TRBD2. In germline, CDR1 is MDHEN, CDR2 SYDVKM. The trim removed 7 bases at V and 0 bases at J, leaving 3 bases unmatched. The CDR3 extends over 15 amino acids. CDR3: CASTSGSVSYNEQFF. The CDR3 nucleotides read TGTGCCAGCACTAGCGGGAGCGTCTCCTACAATGAGCAGTTCTTC.

The chain has TRBV6-5 and TRBJ2-7; weak D call: TRBD2 (6 bases). The CDR3 is 15 amino acids. V was pared by 2 bases and J by 1 base, with 12 bases between. From germline, CDR1 is MNHEY and CDR2 SVGAGI. CDR3 loop: CASSYRRVGSYEQYF. The DNA for the CDR3 is TGTGCCAGCAGTTACCGGAGGGTGGGTTCCTACGAGCAGTACTTC.

This chain joins TRBV5-5 and TRBJ2-3; D call uncertain. V was shortened by 4 bases and J by 3 bases, with 9 bases between the two germline ends. The length of the CDR3 is 13 residues. The V gene's germline CDR1 is SGHKS and CDR2 YYEKEE (reference sequence). CDR3 DNA: TGTGCCAGCAGCCCGATGATTACAGATACGCAGTATTTT. Its translation is CASSPMITDTQYF. Full variable domain (rest looked up from reference TRBV5-5 and TRBJ2-3): DAGVTQSPTHLIKTRGQQVTLRCSPISGHKSVSWYQQVLGQGPQFIFQYYEKEERGRGNFPDRFSARQFPNYSSELNVNALLLGDSALYLCASSPMITDTQYFGPGTRLTVL.

The rearrangement links TRBV10-2 to TRBJ2-1, with 8 bases aligning to TRBD2. The CDR3 runs to 15 residues. After removal of 6 bases from V and 2 bases from J, the junction contained 6 bases not matched to a gene. Germline values: CDR1 WSHSY, CDR2 SAAADI. This CDR3 is CASRDTSGAYNEQFF. The CDR3 nucleotides are TGCGCCAGCAGGGATACTAGCGGCGCCTACAATGAGCAGTTCTTC.

The CDR3 nucleotides are TGCAGCGTTGTAGGGGGACGGATGTCATGGGAGACCCAGTACTTC. This codes for CSVVGGRMSWETQYF. The V and J genes are TRBV29-1 and TRBJ2-5; D may be TRBD1 (6 bases). Trimming pared 4 bases from V and 5 bases from J, leaving 20 bases between. The CDR3 contains 15 residues. In germline, CDR1 is SQVTM, CDR2 ANQGSEA.

The J gene is TRBJ2-1, the V gene TRBV7-9; D ambiguous. V lost 2 bases, J lost 7 bases, and 12 bases lay in between. CDR3 length: 14 amino acids. Germline V gene sequence: CDR1 SEHNR, CDR2 FQNEAQ (reference sequence). The CDR3 DNA sequence: TGTGCCAGCAGCTTAACTTTCGGTGTGAATGAGCAGTTCTTC. It codes for CASSLTFGVNEQFF. Full variable domain (rest looked up from reference TRBV7-9 and TRBJ2-1): DTGVSQNPRHKITKRGQNVTFRCDPISEHNRLYWYRQTLGQGPEFLTYFQNEAQLEKSRLLSDRFSAERPKGSFSTLEIQRTEQGDSAMYLCASSLTFGVNEQFFGPGTRLTVL.

The chain employs TRBV12-5 and TRBJ2-1; D gene unclear. Germline assignment: CDR1 LGHNT and CDR2 FRNRAP. CDR3 length: 13 amino acids. The V and J ends lost 0 bases and 9 bases respectively, with 9 bases between them. The CDR3 loop is CASGLVLGAEQFF. The CDR3 DNA sequence: TGTGCTAGTGGTTTGGTACTGGGTGCTGAGCAGTTCTTC.

This clone was seen a single time. Other nucleotide sequences from this sample produce the same CDR3. The J gene is TRBJ2-5, the V gene TRBV19; D may be TRBD1 or TRBD2 (6 bases each). The V gene lost 1 base and the J gene lost 2 bases, with 11 bases spanning the gap. Germline V gene sequence: CDR1 LNHDA, CDR2 SQIVND (reference sequence). The CDR3 sequence is 15 residues long. The CDR3 sequence: CASSIGGTSQETQYF. CDR3 bases: TGTGCCAGTAGTATAGGCGGGACATCTCAAGAGACCCAGTACTTC.

The chain is built from TRBV9 and TRBJ2-7, with 8 bases fitting TRBD2. The junction had 11 bases not matched to a gene; V was cut back by 4 bases and J by 5 bases. Per germline, CDR1 SGDLS and CDR2 YYNGEE. The CDR3 spans 15 residues. The DNA for the CDR3 is TGTGCCAGCAGCCCAAGGGCTAGCGGGTACCACGAGCAGTACTTC. It is translated as CASSPRASGYHEQYF.

The rearrangement links TRBV7-9 to TRBJ2-1, with 7 bases fitting TRBD2. The CDR3 has 15 residues. CDR1 SEHNR and CDR2 FQNEAQ come from the germline V gene (reference sequence). With V trimmed by 5 bases and J by 6 bases, 10 bases remained unmatched. CDR3 in DNA: TGTGCCAGCAGCCTCGGACTAGTTGTCTTCAATGAGCAGTTCTTC. It translates to CASSLGLVVFNEQFF.

This chain links TRBV6-5 with TRBJ2-4; D unclear. The CDR3 is made up of 14 amino acids. The V gene lost 5 bases and the J gene lost 8 bases, with 16 bases spanning the gap. CDR1 and CDR2 (germline): MNHEY, SVGAGI. The CDR3 DNA reads as TGTGCCAGCAGTCCCTCCTTCCCGCTCGACATTCAGTACTTC. Translating gives CASSPSFPLDIQYF.

V gene TRBV5-1 combines with J gene TRBJ2-7; D is undetermined. The V gene lost 0 bases and the J gene lost 2 bases, with 12 bases spanning the gap. Germline V gene data show CDR1 as SGHRS and CDR2 as YFSETQ. This CDR3 contains 15 residues. The CDR3 DNA follows: TGCGCCAGCAGCTTGGCGTTCGTGTCGACCTACGAGCAGTACTTC. This sequence encodes CASSLAFVSTYEQYF.

This clone occurred a few times. The rearrangement joins TRBV27 to TRBJ1-1; D is undetermined. V lost 5 bases and J lost 6, with 13 bases in between. Germline V lookup: CDR1 MNHEY, CDR2 SMNVEV (reference sequence). This CDR3 has 13 amino acids. The chain's CDR3 is CASSPRIGAEAFF. The DNA of the CDR3 is TGTGCCAGCAGTCCGCGGATTGGCGCTGAAGCTTTCTTT.

V and J are TRBV9 and TRBJ2-5; 7 bases line up with TRBD2. The V and J ends lost 4 bases and 4 bases, in that order; junction bases with no gene match: 13. CDR3 size: 16 residues. CDR1 is SGDLS and CDR2 is YYNGEE in the germline V gene. CDR3 region: CASSNSRAGRGETQYF. DNA for the CDR3: TGTGCCAGCAGCAACTCCCGAGCGGGGAGGGGAGAGACCCAGTACTTC. Drawing the rest from reference TRBV9 and TRBJ2-5, the complete variable domain is DSGVTQTPKHLITATGQRVTLRCSPRSGDLSVYWYQQSLDQGLQFLIQYYNGEERAKGNILERFSAQQFPDLHSELNLSSLELGDSALYFCASSNSRAGRGETQYFGPGTRLLVL.

The V and J genes are TRBV2 and TRBJ1-5; D is uncertain. Germline CDR1 and CDR2: SNHLY and FYNNEI. The V end lost 3 bases, the J end lost 5 bases, and 11 bases lay between the germline ends. The CDR3 extends over 14 amino acids. CDR3 in DNA: TGTGCCAGCAGTGAGAATCTGGGTGATCAGCCCCAGCATTTT. Translation gives CASSENLGDQPQHF.

This chain joins TRBV30 and TRBJ1-3, with D unclear. Germline V CDR1 and CDR2: GTSNPN, SVGIG (reference sequence). CDR3 length: 15 residues. Deletions cut 4 bases from V and 0 bases from J, with 13 bases between. CDR3 residues: CAWTAGVHSGNTIYF. CDR3 DNA: TGTGCCTGGACCGCTGGGGTCCACTCTGGAAACACCATATATTTT.

This clone appeared a few times. This rearrangement joins TRBV30 to TRBJ1-4; weak D call: TRBD1 (5 bases). V gave up 5 bases and J gave up 8 bases, with 21 bases separating them. This CDR3 is 15 amino acids long. Germline CDR1 reads GTSNPN; CDR2 reads SVGIG (reference sequence). The CDR3, as DNA: TGTGCCTGGGACACCGGGACTCCCTACGGGGAAAAACTGTTTTTT. Encoded protein: CAWDTGTPYGEKLFF. The full variable domain, completed using reference TRBV30 and TRBJ1-4, is SQTIHQWPATLVQPVGSPLSLECTVEGTSNPNLYWYRQAAGRGLQLLFYSVGIGQISSEVPQNLSASRPQDRQFILSSKKLLLSDSGFYLCAWDTGTPYGEKLFFGSGTQLSVL.

The V call is TRBV30, the J call TRBJ2-7; 8 bases agree with TRBD1. The CDR3 has 17 residues. With 3 bases clipped from V and 0 bases from J, the junction kept 13 bases outside the gene matches. Germline CDR1 and CDR2: GTSNPN and SVGIG (reference sequence). The CDR3 spells CAWSHRTGTSSSYEQYF. The CDR3 DNA is TGTGCCTGGAGCCATAGGACAGGGACCTCCTCCTCCTACGAGCAGTACTTC.

The rearrangement links TRBV4-1 to TRBJ2-1; D is perhaps TRBD1 (5 bases). V was cut by 1 base and J by 4 bases, with 11 bases left in between. In germline, CDR1 is MGHRA, CDR2 YSYEKL. The CDR3 covers 15 residues. CDR3 nucleotide sequence: TGCGCCAGCAGCCAAGCCGGACAAGGATACAATGAGCAGTTCTTC. Its protein is CASSQAGQGYNEQFF.